The 2 T cell receptor beta chains below come from one sample, sequenced in a study of T cells in localized non-small cell lung cancer. Clones were read by immunoSEQ multiplex PCR, and TCRdb kept only the in-frame ones, dropping some. This table holds around 1,400 clones, about a fifth found once. The sequences come from normal lung tissue next to the tumor, collected before any cancer treatment. All receptors come from a woman aged 35-70 years with stage II lung adenocarcinoma.

The chain uses TRBV30 and TRBJ2-3; 7 bases fit TRBD1. CDR3 size: 15 residues. With 4 bases clipped from V and 0 bases from J, the junction kept 7 bases outside the gene matches. CDR1 is GTSNPN, CDR2 SVGIG, per germline (reference sequence). DNA of the CDR3: TGTGCCTGGACTCTGGGACAGACTAGCACAGATACGCAGTATTTT. Residues: CAWTLGQTSTDTQYF.

By sample fraction, this clone is medium-sized (0.01 to 0.1%). V and J are TRBV6-8 and TRBJ2-6, with D possibly being TRBD2 (5 bases). V was trimmed by 4 bases and J by 4 bases, leaving 11 bases between them. The CDR3 covers 15 residues. Germline V gene data show CDR1 as MNHGY and CDR2 as SAAAGT. CDR3: CASSSAGSGANVLTF. CDR3 nucleotides: TGTGCCAGCAGTTCCGCGGGCAGCGGGGCCAACGTCCTGACTTTC.